Below are 27 T cell receptor beta chains sequenced from a single sample in a study of lymphopenia after photon versus proton radiotherapy. Only in-frame clones appear in the TCRdb table, and some are missing; sequencing was by immunoSEQ multiplex PCR. The sample consists of about 53,000 clones, about 83% of them appearing once. This material consisted of peripheral blood, taken from a patient treated with photon-based radiotherapy. The receptor set was obtained from a middle-aged man with gastric cancer.

In this sample, this clone turned up a few times. The rearrangement links TRBV4-1 to TRBJ2-7, with 9 bases matching TRBD2. This CDR3 is built from 14 residues. V lost 3 bases and J lost 12; bases outside the gene matches: 12. Germline V CDR1 and CDR2: MGHRA, YSYEKL. DNA for the CDR3: TGCGCCAGCAGCCAGGGGGTCTTAGCGGGAGTTAGGTACTTC. Encoded protein: CASSQGVLAGVRYF.

This chain uses TRBV27 with TRBJ1-3; D gene ambiguous. The V and J ends lost 5 bases and 0 bases respectively, with 11 bases between them. The CDR3 has 15 residues. Germline V gene data show CDR1 as MNHEY and CDR2 as SMNVEV (reference sequence). CDR3 DNA sequence: TGTGCCAGCAGTCGAGGGAGTTACTCTGGAAACACCATATATTTT. It yields the protein CASSRGSYSGNTIYF.

The CDR3 sequence: CASSLDLGTAWYEQYF. The DNA for the CDR3 is TGCGCCAGCAGCCTGGATCTCGGGACAGCCTGGTACGAGCAGTACTTC. The chain uses TRBV5-1 and TRBJ2-7; TRBD1 matches 7 bases. The ends lost 4 bases at V and 4 bases at J; junction bases unmatched: 14. The germline gives CDR1 SGHRS, CDR2 YFSETQ. This CDR3 is 16 amino acids long.

The CDR3 DNA follows: TGCAGCGAACAAACCGGGACAGGGAACACAGATACGCAGTATTTT. Protein sequence: CSEQTGTGNTDTQYF. V usage is TRBV29-1 and J usage is TRBJ2-3, with TRBD1 identical over 9 bases. The CDR3 is 15 residues long. CDR1 is SQVTM and CDR2 is ANQGSEA in the germline V gene. With V trimmed by 7 bases and J by 2 bases, 10 bases remained unmatched.

V is TRBV10-3 and J is TRBJ2-5; 9 bases align to TRBD1. The trim removed 1 base at V and 2 bases at J, leaving 8 bases unmatched. The CDR3 has 17 amino acids. Germline V gives CDR1 ENHRY, CDR2 SYGVKD. CDR3 protein: CAISELRMGQGQETQYF. The CDR3 DNA sequence: TGTGCCATCAGTGAGTTAAGGATGGGACAGGGACAAGAGACCCAGTACTTC.

The V gene is TRBV7-9, the J gene TRBJ2-7, with no clear D. The V end lost 6 bases, the J end lost 3 bases, and 6 bases lay between the germline ends. Germline loops: CDR1 SEHNR, CDR2 FQNEAQ (reference sequence). This CDR3 has 11 residues. CDR3: CASSLHYEQYF. The CDR3 bases are TGTGCCAGCAGTTTACACTACGAGCAGTACTTC.

This clone was observed a handful of times. The chain combines TRBV28 with TRBJ1-3; D call uncertain. Germline V CDR1 and CDR2: MDHEN, SYDVKM. Trimming took off 6 bases at V and 1 base at J, with 10 bases between the two ends. The CDR3 runs 14 residues. CDR3: CASRVRTSGNTIYF. CDR3 coding DNA: TGTGCCAGCAGGGTGAGGACTTCTGGAAACACCATATATTTT.

V and J are TRBV18 and TRBJ2-7, with 9 bases lining up with TRBD2. Germline loops: CDR1 KGHSH, CDR2 LQKENI. J gave up 5 bases and V 3 bases, and 11 bases lay outside the gene matches. There are 16 residues in the CDR3. The DNA of the CDR3 is TGTGCCAGCTCACCCCCGGGGAAAGCGGGAGGACACGAGCAGTACTTC. Protein product: CASSPPGKAGGHEQYF.

In regard to this clone: The junction departs from germline at one end; a sequencing error may be responsible. The gene calls are TRBV20-1 and TRBJ1-2; D gene unclear. The CDR3 has 8 residues. The V gene's germline CDR1 is DFQATT and CDR2 SNEGSKA (reference sequence). The CDR3 nucleotides read TGCAGTGCTGGCCCGGGTTTCTTC. Its protein product is CSAGPGFF.

The chain uses TRBV4-1 and TRBJ2-7; the match to TRBD2 covers 8 bases. CDR1 is MGHRA and CDR2 is YSYEKL in the germline V gene. The CDR3 sequence is 17 residues long. V gave up 4 bases and J gave up 3 bases; unmatched junction bases: 14. The CDR3 loop is CASSPLARSGRVYEQYF. The DNA of the CDR3 is TGCGCCAGCAGCCCCCTAGCAAGAAGCGGGAGAGTCTACGAGCAGTACTTC.

The chain has TRBV6-1 and TRBJ1-5; weak D call: TRBD1 (5 bases). The CDR3 is 15 residues long. Between the trimmed V and J ends, which lost 2 bases and 4 bases, there was a span of 12 bases. CDR1 is MNHNS and CDR2 is SASEGT in the germline V gene. CDR3 sequence reads: CASSESGRDNQPQHF. For the CDR3, the DNA is TGTGCCAGCAGTGAATCGGGCAGGGATAATCAGCCCCAGCATTTT.

The rearrangement uses TRBV30 and TRBJ1-2, with unresolved D. The CDR3 spans 14 residues. Germline assignment: CDR1 GTSNPN and CDR2 SVGIG (reference sequence). Trimming took off 0 bases at V and 4 bases at J, with 12 bases between the two ends. CDR3: CAWSVRRGTYGYTF. CDR3 sequence (DNA): TGTGCCTGGAGTGTACGTCGGGGAACCTATGGCTACACCTTC.

V gene TRBV27 combines with J gene TRBJ2-7, with D perhaps TRBD2 (6 bases). Germline-derived CDR1 and CDR2 are MNHEY and SMNVEV (reference sequence). The CDR3 runs 16 residues. Between the trimmed V and J ends, which lost 5 bases and 3 bases, there was a span of 20 bases. The CDR3 DNA reads as TGTGCCAGCAGTGAAGGAGGGGTCTTTCCCCACTACGAGCAGTACTTC. It specifies CASSEGGVFPHYEQYF.

V is TRBV7-9 and J is TRBJ2-7; 7 bases are a match to TRBD1. J gave up 0 bases and V 5 bases, and 7 bases lay outside the gene matches. CDR3 length: 15 residues. In germline, CDR1 is SEHNR, CDR2 FQNEAQ (reference sequence). Here the CDR3 DNA reads TGTGCCAGCAGCCCGACAGGGCTTAGCTCCTACGAGCAGTACTTC. This sequence encodes CASSPTGLSSYEQYF.

The genes are TRBV10-1 and TRBJ2-3, with D possibly matching TRBD2 (5 bases). Germline V gene lookup returns CDR1 WNHNN and CDR2 SYGVQD (reference sequence). V was cut by 5 bases and J by 2 bases, with 5 bases left in between. The CDR3 has 12 residues. CDR3 DNA: TGCGCCAGCAGTCGGGACACAGATACGCAGTATTTT. Protein sequence: CASSRDTDTQYF.

This chain connects TRBV28 to TRBJ2-1; D possibly corresponds to TRBD1 (6 bases). In germline, CDR1 is MDHEN, CDR2 SYDVKM. This CDR3 spans 16 amino acids. V lost 6 bases, J lost 3 bases, and 18 bases lay in between. CDR3 loop: CASRPEGTGHYNEQFF. CDR3 DNA sequence: TGTGCCAGCAGACCAGAGGGGACGGGACACTACAATGAGCAGTTCTTC. Combining the CDR3 with reference TRBV28 and TRBJ2-1 gives the whole variable domain DVKVTQSSRYLVKRTGEKVFLECVQDMDHENMFWYRQDPGLGLRLIYFSYDVKMKEKGDIPEGYSVSREKKERFSLILESASTNQTSMYLCASRPEGTGHYNEQFFGPGTRLTVL.

This clone appeared a few times. The gene calls are TRBV2 and TRBJ1-2; D call uncertain. The V end was cut by 4 bases, the J end by 8 bases, with 8 bases between. CDR1 SNHLY and CDR2 FYNNEI come from the germline V gene. CDR3 length: 11 amino acids. CDR3 in DNA: TGTGCCAGCAGTGCAACTTACGGCTACACCTTC. Translating it yields CASSATYGYTF.

The V and J genes are TRBV30 and TRBJ2-7, with 11 bases identical to TRBD2. This CDR3 has 15 residues. Trimming removed 2 bases from V and 0 bases from J; junction bases left unmatched: 3. Germline V lookup: CDR1 GTSNPN, CDR2 SVGIG (reference sequence). The CDR3 loop reads CAWSLAGGSSYEQYF. CDR3 nucleotide sequence: TGTGCCTGGAGTTTAGCGGGAGGGAGCTCCTACGAGCAGTACTTC. The complete variable domain, with remaining parts taken from reference TRBV30 and TRBJ2-7, reads SQTIHQWPATLVQPVGSPLSLECTVEGTSNPNLYWYRQAAGRGLQLLFYSVGIGQISSEVPQNLSASRPQDRQFILSSKKLLLSDSGFYLCAWSLAGGSSYEQYFGPGTRLTVT.

The gene calls are TRBV30 and TRBJ1-1, with 10 positions matching TRBD1. The V segment lost 4 bases and the J segment 6 bases; nucleotides outside the gene matches: 8. The CDR3 runs to 14 residues. Looked up from germline, CDR1 is GTSNPN and CDR2 is SVGIG (reference sequence). The CDR3 DNA reads TGTGCCTGGATATGGGACAGGGGAAGATCTGAAGCTTTCTTT. Translation gives CAWIWDRGRSEAFF.

CDR3 nucleotides: TGTGCCAGCAGCCAAGGCCAGGGACTAGCGGGATCCTACGAGCAGTACTTC. Translation gives CASSQGQGLAGSYEQYF. This chain uses TRBV4-2 with TRBJ2-7; TRBD2 agrees at 13 bases. This CDR3 is 17 amino acids long. Per the germline V gene, CDR1 is LGHNA and CDR2 is YNFKEQ. With 1 base clipped from V and 1 base from J, the junction kept 4 bases outside the gene matches.

J is TRBJ1-1 and V is TRBV27; TRBD1 matches at 11 bases. V trimming: 3 bases; J trimming: 6 bases; junction bases outside the gene matches: 6. Germline lookup yields CDR1 MNHEY and CDR2 SMNVEV (reference sequence). CDR3 length equals 15 residues. The CDR3, as DNA: TGTGCCAGCAGTTTCGGACAGGGGGCTGGGGCTGAAGCTTTCTTT. This gives the protein CASSFGQGAGAEAFF.

The V and J genes are TRBV9 and TRBJ2-7; 7 nucleotides agree with TRBD2. CDR1 and CDR2 (germline): SGDLS, YYNGEE. The CDR3 loop spans 13 amino acids. Germline trimming cut 3 bases from V and 3 bases from J; bases unmatched to any gene: 3. In DNA, the CDR3 is TGTGCCAGCAGCGCTGGGACTAACTACGAGCAGTACTTC. This encodes CASSAGTNYEQYF.

The gene calls are TRBV10-3 and TRBJ2-5; 7 bases fit TRBD2. Germline lookup yields CDR1 ENHRY and CDR2 SYGVKD. CDR3 length: 14 amino acids. The V gene end was trimmed by 4 bases and the J gene end by 2 bases; junction bases not matched to a gene: 4. DNA of the CDR3: TGTGCCATCAGTGTGACTAGCTTACAAGAGACCCAGTACTTC. Its translation: CAISVTSLQETQYF.

This clone was recorded only once. The chain uses TRBV14 and TRBJ2-5, with 13 bases lining up with TRBD2. The germline CDR1 and CDR2 sequences are SGHDN and FVKESK. V dropped 1 base and J dropped 3; count of bases not matched to a gene: 2. The CDR3 loop spans 16 amino acids. The DNA for the CDR3 is TGTGCCAGCAGCCAAGCTGGGACTAGCGGGAAAGAGACCCAGTACTTC. This codes for CASSQAGTSGKETQYF.

The chain recombines TRBV13 with TRBJ2-1, with TRBD2 matching 7 bases. The CDR3 is made up of 18 amino acids. V lost 1 base to trimming and J lost 5 bases; unmatched junction nucleotides: 14. Per the germline V gene, CDR1 is PRHDT and CDR2 is FYEKMQ (reference sequence). The CDR3 sequence is CASSLAGLRAGENNEQFF. DNA of the CDR3: TGTGCCAGCAGCTTAGCGGGTTTAAGGGCGGGAGAGAACAATGAGCAGTTCTTC.

A few counts support this clone. The chain employs TRBV9 and TRBJ1-5; D is ambiguous. From germline, CDR1 is SGDLS and CDR2 YYNGEE. Trimming took off 3 bases at V and 7 bases at J, with 23 bases between the two ends. This CDR3 has 17 amino acids. CDR3 loop: CASSARLRQENNQPQHF. CDR3 coding DNA: TGTGCCAGCAGCGCCCGGCTTAGGCAGGAGAATAACCAGCCCCAGCATTTT.

This clone was seen once. This chain uses TRBV5-1 with TRBJ2-7, with a tentative D call TRBD2 (7 bases). Germline CDR1 is SGHRS and CDR2 is YFSETQ. V was cut by 0 bases and J by 3 bases, with 19 bases left in between. The CDR3 runs to 17 residues. The CDR3 DNA is TGCGCCAGCAGCTTGGCCTGGGGGCGGGAGATCAACTACGAGCAGTACTTC. Its protein is CASSLAWGREINYEQYF.